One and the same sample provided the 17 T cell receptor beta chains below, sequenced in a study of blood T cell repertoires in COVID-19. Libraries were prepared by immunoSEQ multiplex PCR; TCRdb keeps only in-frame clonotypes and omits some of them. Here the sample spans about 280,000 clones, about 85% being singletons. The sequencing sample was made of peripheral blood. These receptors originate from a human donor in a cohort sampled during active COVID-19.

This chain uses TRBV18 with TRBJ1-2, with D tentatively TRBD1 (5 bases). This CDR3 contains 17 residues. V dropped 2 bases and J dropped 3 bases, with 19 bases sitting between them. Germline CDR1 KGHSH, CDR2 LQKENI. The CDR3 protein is CASSPTPPTVPDYGYTF. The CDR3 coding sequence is TGTGCCAGCTCACCAACCCCCCCGACAGTGCCCGACTATGGCTACACCTTC.

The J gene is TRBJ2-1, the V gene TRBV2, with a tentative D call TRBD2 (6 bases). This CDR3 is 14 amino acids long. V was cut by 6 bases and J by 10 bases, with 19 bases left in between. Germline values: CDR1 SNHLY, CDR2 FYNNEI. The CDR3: CASRAGSAPGEQFF. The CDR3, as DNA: TGTGCCAGCAGGGCCGGGAGTGCTCCGGGGGAGCAGTTCTTC. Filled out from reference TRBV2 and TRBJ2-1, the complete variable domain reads EPEVTQTPSHQVTQMGQEVILRCVPISNHLYFYWYRQILGQKVEFLVSFYNNEISEKSEIFDDQFSVERPDGSNFTLKIRSTKLEDSAMYFCASRAGSAPGEQFFGPGTRLTVL.

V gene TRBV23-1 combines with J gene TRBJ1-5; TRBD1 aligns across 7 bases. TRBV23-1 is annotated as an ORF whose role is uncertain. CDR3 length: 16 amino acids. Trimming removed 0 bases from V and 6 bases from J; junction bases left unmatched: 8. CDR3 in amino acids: CASSQSKGARVQPQHF. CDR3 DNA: TGCGCCAGCAGTCAATCAAAGGGGGCGAGGGTTCAGCCCCAGCATTTT.

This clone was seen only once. The CDR3 here is CASSESGVLGGYF. The CDR3 region has the DNA TGCGCCAGCAGTGAGTCAGGCGTTCTCGGCGGGTACTTC. This chain joins TRBV10-2 and TRBJ2-7; no clear D. V was trimmed by 0 bases and J by 12 bases, leaving 15 bases between them. Germline V gene data show CDR1 as WSHSY and CDR2 as SAAADI. The CDR3 is 13 residues long.

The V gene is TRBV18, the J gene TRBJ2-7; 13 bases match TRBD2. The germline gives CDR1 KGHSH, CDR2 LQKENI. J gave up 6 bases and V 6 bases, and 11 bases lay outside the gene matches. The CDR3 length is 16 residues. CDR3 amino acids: CASSRGLAGVEGEQYF. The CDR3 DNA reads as TGTGCCAGCTCCCGCGGACTAGCGGGAGTAGAAGGCGAGCAGTACTTC. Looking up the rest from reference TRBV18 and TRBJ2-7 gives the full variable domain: NAGVMQNPRHLVRRRGQEARLRCSPMKGHSHVYWYRQLPEEGLKFMVYLQKENIIDESGMPKERFSAEFPKEGPSILRIQQVVRGDSAAYFCASSRGLAGVEGEQYFGPGTRLTVT.

The CDR3 is CASSLGEGTEFF. For the CDR3, the DNA is TGTGCCAGCAGCCTCGGGGAGGGGACCGAGTTCTTC. The rearrangement uses TRBV3-1 (or the pseudogene TRBV3-2) and TRBJ2-1, with 7 bases aligning to TRBD2. J gave up 14 bases and V 4 bases, and 8 bases lay outside the gene matches. This CDR3 region has 12 residues. Per the germline V gene, CDR1 is LGHDT and CDR2 is YNNKEL (reference sequence).

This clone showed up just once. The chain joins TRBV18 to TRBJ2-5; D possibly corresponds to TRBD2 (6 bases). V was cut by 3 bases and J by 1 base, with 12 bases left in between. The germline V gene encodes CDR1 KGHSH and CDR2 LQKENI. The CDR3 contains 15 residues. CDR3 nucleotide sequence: TGTGCCAGCTCACCCGCCCTGGGGGGCCAAGAGACCCAGTACTTC. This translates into CASSPALGGQETQYF.

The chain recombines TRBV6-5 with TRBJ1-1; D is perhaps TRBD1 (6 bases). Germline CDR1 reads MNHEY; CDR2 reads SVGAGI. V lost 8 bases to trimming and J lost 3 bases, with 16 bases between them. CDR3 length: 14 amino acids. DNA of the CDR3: TGTGCCAGCCGATCGGACAGAAAATACACTGAAGCTTTCTTT. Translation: CASRSDRKYTEAFF.

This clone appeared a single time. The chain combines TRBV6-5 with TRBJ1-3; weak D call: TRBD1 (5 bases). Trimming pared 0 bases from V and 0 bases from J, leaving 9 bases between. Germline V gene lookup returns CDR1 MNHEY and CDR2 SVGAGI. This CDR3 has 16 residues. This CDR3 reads CASSYSQGNSGNTIYF. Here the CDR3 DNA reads TGTGCCAGCAGTTACTCCCAGGGTAACTCTGGAAACACCATATATTTT.

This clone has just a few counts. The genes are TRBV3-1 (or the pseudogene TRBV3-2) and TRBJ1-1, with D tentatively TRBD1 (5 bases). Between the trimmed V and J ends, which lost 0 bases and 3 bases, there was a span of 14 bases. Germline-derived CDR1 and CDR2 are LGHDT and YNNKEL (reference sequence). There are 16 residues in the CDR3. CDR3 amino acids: CASSQDSMGQYTEAFF. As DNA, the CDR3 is TGTGCCAGCAGCCAAGATAGTATGGGGCAGTACACTGAAGCTTTCTTT.

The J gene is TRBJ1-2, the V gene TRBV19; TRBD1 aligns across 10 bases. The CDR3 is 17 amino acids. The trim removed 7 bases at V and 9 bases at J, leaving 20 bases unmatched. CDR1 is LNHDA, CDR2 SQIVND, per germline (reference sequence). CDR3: CASTEDTLRDRGSRYTF. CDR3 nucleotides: TGTGCCAGTACCGAAGACACTCTCCGGGACAGGGGATCCCGCTACACCTTC.

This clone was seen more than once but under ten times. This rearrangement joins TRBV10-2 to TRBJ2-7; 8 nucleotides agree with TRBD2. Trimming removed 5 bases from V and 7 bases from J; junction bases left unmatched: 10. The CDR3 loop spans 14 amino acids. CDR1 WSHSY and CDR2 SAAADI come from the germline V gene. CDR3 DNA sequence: TGCGCCAGCAGTTCTGGACTAGCTATGGGGGAGCAGTACTTC. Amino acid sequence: CASSSGLAMGEQYF.

This chain's CDR3 is CASRDRGRGYEQYF. The DNA for the CDR3 is TGTGCCAGCCGGGACAGGGGGCGTGGGTACGAGCAGTACTTC. The rearrangement links TRBV28 to TRBJ2-7; 12 bases fit TRBD1. The germline V gene has CDR1 MDHEN and CDR2 SYDVKM. The CDR3 loop spans 14 amino acids. After removal of 8 bases from V and 4 bases from J, the junction contained 6 bases not matched to a gene. Complete variable domain (other parts from reference TRBV28 and TRBJ2-7): DVKVTQSSRYLVKRTGEKVFLECVQDMDHENMFWYRQDPGLGLRLIYFSYDVKMKEKGDIPEGYSVSREKKERFSLILESASTNQTSMYLCASRDRGRGYEQYFGPGTRLTVT.

The CDR3 nucleotides read TGCAGTGCTAGTGCCACAGGGGGCTCGGCTTATGGCTACACCTTC. Translating it yields CSASATGGSAYGYTF. The chain uses TRBV20-1 and TRBJ1-2, with 9 nucleotides matching TRBD1. The CDR3 sequence is 15 residues long. Germline V gene data show CDR1 as DFQATT and CDR2 as SNEGSKA (reference sequence). V shed 3 bases, J shed 5 bases, and the junction held 10 bases outside the gene matches.

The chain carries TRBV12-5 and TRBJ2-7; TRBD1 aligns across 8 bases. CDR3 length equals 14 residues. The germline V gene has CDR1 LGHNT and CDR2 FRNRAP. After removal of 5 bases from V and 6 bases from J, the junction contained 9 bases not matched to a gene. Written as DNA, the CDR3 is TGTGCTAGTGGTCTGGGACAGGCTGGACGCGAGCAGTACTTC. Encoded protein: CASGLGQAGREQYF. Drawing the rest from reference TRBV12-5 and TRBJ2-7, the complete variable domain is DARVTQTPRHKVTEMGQEVTMRCQPILGHNTVFWYRQTMMQGLELLAYFRNRAPLDDSGMPKDRFSAEMPDATLATLKIQPSEPRDSAVYFCASGLGQAGREQYFGPGTRLTVT.

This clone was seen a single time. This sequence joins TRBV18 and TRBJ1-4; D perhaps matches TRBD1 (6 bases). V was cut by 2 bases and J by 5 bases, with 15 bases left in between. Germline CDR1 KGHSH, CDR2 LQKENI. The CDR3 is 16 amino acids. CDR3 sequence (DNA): TGTGCCAGCTCACCAGACAGGTTCGCCGGCAATGAAAAACTGTTTTTT. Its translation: CASSPDRFAGNEKLFF.

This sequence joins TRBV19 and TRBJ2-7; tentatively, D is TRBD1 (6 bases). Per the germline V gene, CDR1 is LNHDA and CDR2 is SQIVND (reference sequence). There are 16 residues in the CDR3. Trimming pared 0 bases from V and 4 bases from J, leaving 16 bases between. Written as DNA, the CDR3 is TGTGCCAGTAGTATAGAGAGGCAGGGGATTCGATACGAGCAGTACTTC. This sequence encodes CASSIERQGIRYEQYF.